This T cell receptor beta chain was recorded in a study of T cell responses to AZD1222 COVID-19 vaccine. The data were produced by immunoSEQ multiplex PCR, yet TCRdb's version contains in-frame clones alone and is incomplete. This table holds around 120,000 clones, over 75% found once. Study-level results: Rises in breadth and depth of Spike-specific TCRs came after two AZD1222 doses.

About this clone: No antigen is known for it.

The CDR3 extends over 13 amino acids. Germline V gene lookup returns CDR1 SGHTS and CDR2 YDEGEE. V lost 4 bases and J 2 bases, leaving 10 bases between the germline ends. This chain joins TRBV5-8 and TRBJ2-7, with a possible D match to TRBD2 (6 bases). Sequences were derived from peripheral blood, sampled on day 0 of AZD1222 vaccination. This clonotype was obtained from an adult in good health. The CDR3 here is CASSRDFPYEQYF. Here the CDR3 DNA reads TGTGCCAGCAGCCGGGACTTCCCCTACGAGCAGTACTTC.